Reported below is one TCR beta chain. V trimming: 10 bases; J trimming: 4 bases; junction bases outside the gene matches: 7. The germline V gene encodes CDR1 MNHNY and CDR2 SVGAGI (reference sequence). CDR3 size: 13 residues. Some clones are missing from TCRdb's copy, which holds only in-frame ones; the method was immunoSEQ multiplex PCR. The repertoire holds around 310,000 clones, with around 92% as singletons. This entry belongs to a study of blood T cell repertoires in COVID-19. Ages ranged from about 18 to 100 years, with residence in 24 US areas. The J gene is TRBJ1-5, the V gene TRBV6-6, with 7 positions matching TRBD1. The sequencing input was PBMCs or T cells enriched from blood (not recorded which). This TCR came from a woman in her twenties or thirties who had recovered from COVID-19. Here the CDR3 DNA reads TGTGCCATCCGGACAGGCGCGAATCAGCCCCAGCATTTT. It translates to CAIRTGANQPQHF.